This entry lists 29 T cell receptor beta chains sequenced from one sample in a study of vaccination and CD4 T cells after COVID-19. Sequencing of the DNA from cultured CD4+ T cells was carried out with the Oncomine TCR Beta short-read assay. Using its own MiXCR run on the PCR reads, TCRdb lists one record per CDR3 protein. The table has 9,000 to 10,000 distinct CDR3 sequences, 60% to 70% seen once. Documented treatment: approximately nine-day PBMC culture with coronavirus spike peptide pools or control peptides (ViraFEST assay). Which antigens these TCRs recognize remains unknown. Source material: CD4+ T cells from blood, cultured in vitro. The receptor source for this set is a human donor who had recovered from COVID-19.

This clonotype occurred a few times. The chain uses TRBV10-3 and TRBJ2-3; TRBD2 might be the D (6 bases). The ends were cut back, 3 bases at V and 11 bases at J, with 15 bases in the middle. The CDR3 covers 13 residues. Germline V gene lookup returns CDR1 ENHRY and CDR2 SYGVKD. DNA for the CDR3: TGTGCCATCAGTGACCCTCCGGGAGCAATGCAGTATTTT. It is translated as CAISDPPGAMQYF.

The chain links TRBV10-1 to TRBJ1-2; 8 bases are a match to TRBD1. J gave up 4 bases and V 9 bases, and 13 bases lay outside the gene matches. This CDR3 is built from 15 residues. Germline-derived CDR1 and CDR2 are WNHNN and SYGVQD (reference sequence). Written as DNA, the CDR3 is TGCGCCAGTAGTTCGGACAGGGCGCTGGGCTATGGCTACACCTTC. Translating gives CASSSDRALGYGYTF.

This clonotype turned up a few times. The chain carries TRBV6-1 and TRBJ1-6, with unresolved D. The V gene's germline CDR1 is MNHNS and CDR2 SASEGT. This CDR3 has 15 residues. The germline V and J ends were trimmed by 2 bases and 6 bases, with 11 bases remaining between them. The CDR3 DNA sequence: TGTGCCAGCAGTGAAATGTACGGGTCTAATTCACCCCTCCACTTT. Its protein is CASSEMYGSNSPLHF.

V and J are TRBV25-1 and TRBJ1-2, with a possible D match to TRBD1 (5 bases). This CDR3 contains 13 residues. The V gene's germline CDR1 is MGHDK and CDR2 SYGVNS. V dropped 7 bases and J dropped 6 bases, with 15 bases sitting between them. The CDR3 spells CASKVSGSHGYTF. CDR3 sequence (DNA): TGTGCCAGCAAGGTTTCAGGGTCTCATGGCTACACCTTC.

For the CDR3, the DNA is TGTGCCAGCAGCAAAGCGCCCAGCGGGGGGGGGAACACCGGGGAGCTGTTTTTT. The encoded protein is CASSKAPSGGGNTGELFF. The chain is built from TRBV21-1 and TRBJ2-2; the D call TRBD2 from the table was never checked on the DNA. TRBV21-1 is recorded as a pseudogene. This CDR3 has 18 amino acids.

The V and J genes are TRBV6-5 and TRBJ1-6; TRBD1 is a possible D gene (5 bases). CDR3 length: 16 residues. With 1 base removed from V and 0 bases from J, the gap between germline ends came to 7 bases. CDR1 MNHEY and CDR2 SVGAGI come from the germline V gene. The CDR3 DNA follows: TGTGCCAGCAGTTACTGGGGGAGCTCCTATAATTCACCCCTCCACTTT. As protein: CASSYWGSSYNSPLHF.

This rearrangement joins TRBV7-3 to TRBJ2-7; D gene ambiguous. The CDR3 length is 14 residues. Trimming removed 0 bases from V and 3 bases from J, with 9 bases in between. Per germline, CDR1 SGHTA and CDR2 FQGTGA. CDR3 in DNA: TGTGCCAGCAGCTTAACCGGAAACGACTACGAGCAGTACTTC. Its translation: CASSLTGNDYEQYF.

The V and J genes are TRBV7-7 and TRBJ1-5; a possible D gene is TRBD1 (5 bases). Germline V gene data show CDR1 as SSHAT and CDR2 as FNYEAQ (reference sequence). This CDR3 has 16 residues. V was shortened by 5 bases and J by 3 bases, with 17 bases between the two germline ends. The CDR3 DNA reads TGTGCCAGCAGCCTCGGGCCCAGGGTGCCCAATCAGCCCCAGCATTTT. It translates to CASSLGPRVPNQPQHF.

V gene TRBV5-6 combines with J gene TRBJ1-1; D is uncertain. The ends were cut back, 0 bases at V and 5 bases at J, with 14 bases in the middle. This CDR3 is built from 15 residues. CDR1 SGHDT and CDR2 YYEEEE come from the germline V gene. The CDR3 coding sequence is TGTGCCAGCAGCTTGGCAAAAGCCTGGGATACTGAAGCTTTCTTT. Encoded protein: CASSLAKAWDTEAFF.

The rearrangement joins TRBV5-1 to TRBJ1-1; D may be TRBD1 (5 bases). Trimming left V 2 bases short and J 4 bases short, with 12 bases between. Germline lookup yields CDR1 SGHRS and CDR2 YFSETQ. The CDR3 runs to 14 residues. For the CDR3, the DNA is TGCGCCAGCAGCTTCGGGACCTTGGGCACTGAAGCTTTCTTT. Residues: CASSFGTLGTEAFF.

This clonotype was seen only a few times. The rearrangement links TRBV20-1 to TRBJ1-6; no definite D call. The CDR3 contains 16 residues. V lost 5 bases, J lost 7 bases, and 21 bases lay in between. The V gene's germline CDR1 is DFQATT and CDR2 SNEGSKA (reference sequence). The CDR3 sequence: CSAAPRTGWRNSPLHF. CDR3 DNA: TGCAGTGCTGCCCCACGGACGGGCTGGAGGAATTCACCCCTCCACTTT.

In its sample, this clonotype was seen a few times. This chain uses TRBV12-3 or TRBV12-4 with TRBJ1-2; the D gene is possibly TRBD1 (5 bases). The germline V and J ends were trimmed by 5 bases and 4 bases, with 11 bases remaining between them. This CDR3 contains 13 residues. The CDR3 spells CASSPSGAYGYTF. The DNA of the CDR3 is TGTGCCAGCAGTCCCTCCGGGGCCTATGGCTACACCTTC.

The chain carries TRBV3-1 and TRBJ1-2; 7 bases are shared with TRBD1. Germline trimming cut 4 bases from V and 6 bases from J; bases unmatched to any gene: 11. The length of the CDR3 is 15 residues. Germline V gene sequence: CDR1 LGHDT, CDR2 YNNKEL (reference sequence). CDR3 sequence (DNA): TGTGCCAGCAGCCTTACAGGGGTACGTGGGGATGGCTACACCTTC. Translation: CASSLTGVRGDGYTF.

V gene TRBV20-1 combines with J gene TRBJ2-5; D is perhaps TRBD1 (5 bases). V lost 5 bases to trimming and J lost 5 bases, with 18 bases between them. The CDR3 runs 14 residues. Germline CDR1 and CDR2: DFQATT and SNEGSKA (reference sequence). Written as DNA, the CDR3 is TGCAGTGCTTCCCGGGCAGGGCCAGGGGAGACCCAGTACTTC. This translates into CSASRAGPGETQYF.

The chain recombines TRBV6-1 with TRBJ1-6; D may be TRBD1 (6 bases). This CDR3 is 14 amino acids long. CDR1 and CDR2 (germline): MNHNS, SASEGT. Deletions cut 6 bases from V and 7 bases from J, with 13 bases between. The CDR3 region has the DNA TGTGCCAGCAGGGTAGGGGGTAACAATTCACCCCTCCACTTT. It specifies CASRVGGNNSPLHF.

The CDR3, as DNA: TGTGCCATCAGTGACTCGAGGGGGGGGACTGAAGCTTTCTTT. Encoded protein: CAISDSRGGTEAFF. This chain uses TRBV10-3 with TRBJ1-1, with TRBD1 as a possible D gene (6 bases). V was cut by 3 bases and J by 5 bases, with 13 bases left in between. From germline, CDR1 is ENHRY and CDR2 SYGVKD. The CDR3 loop spans 14 amino acids.

This clonotype has a handful of counts. The genes are TRBV12-3 or TRBV12-4 and TRBJ1-4; D uncertain. V gave up 4 bases and J gave up 6 bases, with 9 bases separating them. CDR3 length equals 13 residues. For the CDR3, the DNA is TGTGCCAGCAGTTGGCGGGGTGATGAAAAACTGTTTTTT. It is translated as CASSWRGDEKLFF.

This clonotype has just one count. The CDR3 coding sequence is TGCAGTGCTAGAGATGGAGCATATAACACTGAAGCTTTCTTT. This translates into CSARDGAYNTEAFF. This chain connects TRBV20-1 to TRBJ1-1; D is uncertain. Between the trimmed V and J ends, which lost 0 bases and 2 bases, there was a span of 10 bases. The CDR3 contains 14 residues. Per germline, CDR1 DFQATT and CDR2 SNEGSKA (reference sequence).

CDR3 in DNA: TGTGCCTGGAGTCTCGTGGGTGGGGGAGCTTTCTTT. Its protein is CAWSLVGGGAFF. The V call is TRBV30, the J call TRBJ1-1; TRBD1 might be the D (5 bases). CDR1 is GTSNPN, CDR2 SVGIG, per germline (reference sequence). The V and J ends lost 2 bases and 10 bases respectively, with 14 bases between them. The CDR3 length is 12 residues.

In its sample, this clonotype was seen a few times. Here the CDR3 DNA reads TGTGCCACCAGCAGAGCGCGGACAAACTTGGAAGCTTTCTTT. This codes for CATSRARTNLEAFF. The J gene is TRBJ1-1, the V gene TRBV15, with D possibly matching TRBD1 (5 bases). Germline V gene lookup returns CDR1 LNHNV and CDR2 YYDKDF (reference sequence). The CDR3 spans 14 residues. The germline V and J ends were trimmed by 1 base and 8 bases, with 14 bases remaining between them.

The rearrangement links TRBV5-1 to TRBJ1-6; tentatively, D is TRBD1 (5 bases). The CDR3 runs 13 residues. Germline assignment: CDR1 SGHRS and CDR2 YFSETQ. V shed 4 bases and J shed 8 bases, with 10 bases lying between them. In DNA form, the CDR3 reads TGCGCCAGCAGCATAGGGGTGGATTCACCCCTCCACTTT. Its translation is CASSIGVDSPLHF.

This sequence joins TRBV6-1 and TRBJ1-2, with D perhaps matching TRBD1 (6 bases). Trimming cost V 11 bases and J 8 bases, with 18 bases left between them. Germline loops: CDR1 MNHNS, CDR2 SASEGT. The CDR3 covers 12 residues. DNA for the CDR3: TGTGCCGTGGGGGCAGGCGTGATGGGCTACACCTTC. Translation: CAVGAGVMGYTF.

V and J are TRBV7-2 and TRBJ2-7, with 12 positions matching TRBD2. Germline loops: CDR1 SGHTA, CDR2 FQGNSA. Germline trimming cut 1 base from V and 2 bases from J; bases unmatched to any gene: 3. The CDR3 loop spans 16 amino acids. CDR3: CASSLGLAGAAYEQYF. The DNA of the CDR3 is TGTGCCAGCAGCTTAGGACTAGCGGGGGCCGCCTACGAGCAGTACTTC.

This clonotype turned up a few times. The rearrangement uses TRBV5-1 and TRBJ1-5; maybe TRBD1 (5 bases). The CDR3 is made up of 14 amino acids. Trimming left V 0 bases short and J 6 bases short, with 10 bases between. CDR1 and CDR2 from the germline V gene are SGHRS and YFSETQ. For the CDR3, the DNA is TGCGCCAGCAGCTTGGGTCAGGGAGGTCAGCCCCAGCATTTT. Protein: CASSLGQGGQPQHF. The variable domain in full, with the rest retrieved from reference TRBV5-1 and TRBJ1-5, is KAGVTQTPRYLIKTRGQQVTLSCSPISGHRSVSWYQQTPGQGLQFLFEYFSETQRNKGNFPGRFSGRQFSNSRSEMNVSTLELGDSALYLCASSLGQGGQPQHFGDGTRLSIL.

The chain has TRBV20-1 and TRBJ1-1; 7 bases are a match to TRBD1. With V trimmed by 6 bases and J by 1 base, 2 bases remained unmatched. This CDR3 has 12 amino acids. Per germline, CDR1 DFQATT and CDR2 SNEGSKA (reference sequence). DNA for the CDR3: TGCAGTGCCAGGACAGGGAACACTGAAGCTTTCTTT. Its translation is CSARTGNTEAFF.

The CDR3 bases are TGTGCCAGCAGTAGGACAGTCAATCAGCCCCAGCATTTT. Encoded protein: CASSRTVNQPQHF. This chain joins TRBV6-2 or TRBV6-3 and TRBJ1-5, with D perhaps matching TRBD1 (6 bases). V dropped 5 bases and J dropped 3 bases, with 8 bases sitting between them. CDR1 MNHEY and CDR2 SVGEGT come from the germline V gene. The CDR3 is 13 amino acids.

The chain employs TRBV7-2 and TRBJ2-5; 12 nucleotides match TRBD1. The CDR3 is 16 residues long. CDR1 SGHTA and CDR2 FQGNSA come from the germline V gene. J lost 3 bases, V lost 11 bases, and 13 bases had no gene match. The CDR3 DNA sequence: TGTGCCTTCAGCCAGGGGGACAGGGGGCGAAAAGAGACCCAGTACTTC. As protein: CAFSQGDRGRKETQYF.

V usage is TRBV11-3 and J usage is TRBJ1-2; 7 positions match TRBD1. The CDR3 contains 14 residues. V trimming: 8 bases; J trimming: 3 bases; junction bases outside the gene matches: 9. Germline CDR1 is SGHNT and CDR2 is YENEEA. The CDR3 DNA is TGTGCCAGCGTAACAGGGGAAAGGGACTATGGCTACACCTTC. This sequence encodes CASVTGERDYGYTF.

The genes are TRBV11-3 and TRBJ1-1; D gene ambiguous. The germline V and J ends were trimmed by 5 bases and 2 bases, with 6 bases remaining between them. This CDR3 is 12 amino acids long. The germline gives CDR1 SGHNT, CDR2 YENEEA. CDR3 sequence reads: CASSRHNTEAFF. In DNA form, the CDR3 reads TGTGCCAGCAGCCGCCATAACACTGAAGCTTTCTTT.